This TCR beta chain stems from a study of T cells in tuberculosis. Here immunoSEQ multiplex PCR was the method, and the copy in TCRdb shows in-frame clones only, minus some. The sample gives some 30,000 clones, 85% to 95% of which show up once; around 7.7% is in the top ten. The CDR3 covers 13 residues. Unmatched junction bases numbered 9, after V lost 7 bases and J lost 7 bases. Germline values: CDR1 MNHEY, CDR2 SVGAGI. The chain combines TRBV6-5 with TRBJ1-2, with 7 bases lining up with TRBD1. Source material: PBMCs. The TCR sequence derives from a donor between 10 and 35 years old with latent tuberculosis or without tuberculosis infection. Some clones in this sample may be carry-over from other donors' samples. CDR3 loop: CASKADRAAGYTF. The CDR3 nucleotides read TGTGCCAGCAAAGCAGACAGGGCTGCTGGCTACACCTTC.